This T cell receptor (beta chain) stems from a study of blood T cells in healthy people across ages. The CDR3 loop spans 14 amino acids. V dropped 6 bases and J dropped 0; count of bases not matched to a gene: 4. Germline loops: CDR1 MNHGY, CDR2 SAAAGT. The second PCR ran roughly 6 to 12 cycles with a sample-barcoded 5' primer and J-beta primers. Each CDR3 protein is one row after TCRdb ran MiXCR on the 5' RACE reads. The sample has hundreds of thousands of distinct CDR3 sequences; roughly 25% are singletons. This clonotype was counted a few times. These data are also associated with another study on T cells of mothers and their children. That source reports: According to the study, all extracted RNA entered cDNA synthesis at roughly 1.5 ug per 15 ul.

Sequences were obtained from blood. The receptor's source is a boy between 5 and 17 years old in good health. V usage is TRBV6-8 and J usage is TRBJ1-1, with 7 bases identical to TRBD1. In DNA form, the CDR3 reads TGTGCCAGCAGAACGGGACAGATGAACACTGAAGCTTTCTTT. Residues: CASRTGQMNTEAFF.